This entry lists 11 T cell receptor beta chains sequenced from one sample in a study of beta chain features in type 1 diabetes. Overall study results and limits: In every one of the four CD4+ subsets, TCRB CDR3s were moderately but significantly shorter in Type 1 diabetes patients.

Since all of the isolated RNA was reverse transcribed, expressed TCRB transcripts were what got sequenced. The table came from immunoSEQ multiplex PCR; TCRdb's copy has only in-frame clones and leaves some out. Here the sample spans 640,000 or so clones, about an eighth being singletons. Their antigen targets remain unknown. The material sequenced was naive CD4+ T cells from blood. All receptors derive from a man aged 18 to 30 with type 1 diabetes.

The chain joins TRBV27 to TRBJ2-2; D perhaps matches TRBD2 (6 bases). Germline V gene lookup returns CDR1 MNHEY and CDR2 SMNVEV (reference sequence). The ends were cut back, 10 bases at V and 1 base at J, with 19 bases in the middle. The CDR3 contains 16 residues. The CDR3 DNA sequence: TGTGCCACAAGTCCCAGAAGCGGGCAGAACACCGGGGAGCTGTTTTTT. This translates into CATSPRSGQNTGELFF.

The chain carries TRBV30 and TRBJ2-7, with 14 bases that match TRBD2. J was trimmed by 9 bases and V by 0 bases; bases with no gene match: 10. This CDR3 spans 16 amino acids. The germline CDR1 and CDR2 sequences are GTSNPN and SVGIG (reference sequence). CDR3 DNA: TGTGCCTGGAGTGTATCGTCGACTAGCGGGGGGGCGTGGCAGTACTTC. As protein: CAWSVSSTSGGAWQYF.

The chain joins TRBV7-9 to TRBJ1-2; 8 nucleotides agree with TRBD1. CDR1 is SEHNR and CDR2 is FQNEAQ in the germline V gene (reference sequence). The V and J ends lost 4 bases and 14 bases, in that order; junction bases with no gene match: 18. This CDR3 has 15 amino acids. This chain's CDR3 is CASSWGGQGSSLGTF. The DNA of the CDR3 is TGTGCCAGCAGCTGGGGAGGACAGGGTAGTTCCCTGGGGACCTTC. The full variable domain, its missing parts supplied by reference TRBV7-9 and TRBJ1-2, is DTGVSQNPRHKITKRGQNVTFRCDPISEHNRLYWYRQTLGQGPEFLTYFQNEAQLEKSRLLSDRFSAERPKGSFSTLEIQRTEQGDSAMYLCASSWGGQGSSLGTFGSGTRLTVV.

This clone has just a few counts. V usage is TRBV21-1 and J usage is TRBJ1-2; TRBD1 is taken as the D call from the table, unchecked against the DNA. TRBV21-1 is noted as a pseudogene. The CDR3 consists of 15 residues. As DNA, the CDR3 is TGTGCCAGCAGCATCCGGGACAGGGGTAACTATGGCTACACCTTC. Its translation is CASSIRDRGNYGYTF.

There are a few counts of this clone. The chain joins TRBV18 to TRBJ2-5, with 8 bases lining up with TRBD2. This CDR3 contains 17 residues. After removal of 1 base from V and 2 bases from J, the junction contained 9 bases not matched to a gene. In germline, CDR1 is KGHSH, CDR2 LQKENI. The chain's CDR3 is CASSPRAASGPQETQYF. CDR3 coding DNA: TGTGCCAGCTCACCACGAGCGGCTAGCGGGCCGCAAGAGACCCAGTACTTC. Filled out from reference TRBV18 and TRBJ2-5, the complete variable domain reads NAGVMQNPRHLVRRRGQEARLRCSPMKGHSHVYWYRQLPEEGLKFMVYLQKENIIDESGMPKERFSAEFPKEGPSILRIQQVVRGDSAAYFCASSPRAASGPQETQYFGPGTRLLVL.

This clone was counted a few times. The chain combines TRBV27 with TRBJ2-5; D possibly matches TRBD1 or TRBD2 (6 bases each). Germline CDR1 and CDR2: MNHEY and SMNVEV (reference sequence). V lost 0 bases to trimming and J lost 4 bases, with 21 bases between them. CDR3 length: 18 amino acids. This chain's CDR3 is CASSLSGSSGEVGETQYF. For the CDR3, the DNA is TGTGCCAGCAGTTTATCGGGGTCCTCAGGGGAGGTGGGAGAGACCCAGTACTTC.

The chain couples TRBV2 to TRBJ2-5; tentatively, D is TRBD2 (5 bases). The germline V gene encodes CDR1 SNHLY and CDR2 FYNNEI. The CDR3 contains 12 residues. Trimming took off 6 bases at V and 8 bases at J, with 13 bases between the two ends. The chain's CDR3 is CASRKEDHTQYF. CDR3 sequence (DNA): TGTGCCAGCAGGAAGGAGGACCATACCCAGTACTTC.

This CDR3 reads CASSYSSRGNEQFF. The CDR3 DNA reads as TGTGCCAGCAGTTACTCCTCACGGGGCAATGAGCAGTTCTTC. The chain couples TRBV6-5 to TRBJ2-1, with D tentatively TRBD2 (5 bases). This CDR3 contains 14 residues. Trimming left V 0 bases short and J 6 bases short, with 9 bases between. The germline gives CDR1 MNHEY, CDR2 SVGAGI.

This chain joins TRBV7-2 and TRBJ2-5; 12 positions agree with TRBD2. V trimming: 5 bases; J trimming: 3 bases; junction bases outside the gene matches: 4. CDR1 SGHTA and CDR2 FQGNSA come from the germline V gene. The CDR3 length is 15 residues. The CDR3 protein is CASSPRTSGEETQYF. The CDR3 DNA reads as TGTGCCAGCAGCCCTCGGACTAGCGGGGAAGAGACCCAGTACTTC.

A word on this clone: The sample has other DNA sequences that encode this CDR3 too. J is TRBJ1-6 and V is TRBV7-9; D is ambiguous. CDR3 length equals 12 residues. Trimming left V 5 bases short and J 6 bases short, with 5 bases between. CDR1 is SEHNR and CDR2 is FQNEAQ in the germline V gene (reference sequence). The CDR3 DNA follows: TGTGCCAGCAGCGCCCGTAATTCACCCCTCCACTTT. This encodes CASSARNSPLHF.

This chain uses TRBV4-1 with TRBJ1-1; 9 positions agree with TRBD1. V lost 0 bases to trimming and J lost 5 bases; unmatched junction nucleotides: 13. The CDR3 has 18 residues. CDR1 MGHRA and CDR2 YSYEKL come from the germline V gene. CDR3: CASSQDLLDRGGNTEAFF. In DNA form, the CDR3 reads TGCGCCAGCAGCCAAGATCTTTTGGACAGGGGAGGAAATACTGAAGCTTTCTTT.